The source of this T cell receptor beta chain is a study of blood T cell repertoires in COVID-19. Sequencing was performed with immunoSEQ multiplex PCR; in TCRdb, only in-frame clones are kept and a portion is missing. The sample lists hundreds of thousands of clones, roughly 80% occurring once. This CDR3 is 17 amino acids long. Trimming took 3 bases from V and 4 from J; bases not matched to a gene: 11. Per germline, CDR1 LNHDA and CDR2 SQIVND (reference sequence). This chain joins TRBV19 and TRBJ2-5; the match to TRBD2 covers 10 bases. The sample consisted of PBMCs or T cells enriched from blood (not recorded which). The TCR comes from a man aged 35-49 years who had been exposed to COVID-19. CDR3 coding DNA: TGTGCCAGTAGTATGTCTAGCGGGAGTTATCCTGGAGAGACCCAGTACTTC. The encoded protein is CASSMSSGSYPGETQYF.